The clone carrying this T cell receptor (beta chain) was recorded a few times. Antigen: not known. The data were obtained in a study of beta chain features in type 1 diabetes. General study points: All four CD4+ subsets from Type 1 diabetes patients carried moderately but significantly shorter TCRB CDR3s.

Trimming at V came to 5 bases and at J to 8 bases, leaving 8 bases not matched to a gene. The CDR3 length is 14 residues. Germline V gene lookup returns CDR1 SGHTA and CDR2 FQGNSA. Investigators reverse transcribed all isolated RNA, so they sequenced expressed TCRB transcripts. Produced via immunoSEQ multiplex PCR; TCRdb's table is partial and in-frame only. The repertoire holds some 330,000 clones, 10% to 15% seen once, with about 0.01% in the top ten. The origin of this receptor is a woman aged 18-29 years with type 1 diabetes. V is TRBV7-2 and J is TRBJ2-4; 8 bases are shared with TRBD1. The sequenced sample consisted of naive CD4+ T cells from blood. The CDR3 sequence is CASSVPGTGDIQYF. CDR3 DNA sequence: TGTGCCAGCAGCGTGCCCGGGACAGGAGACATTCAGTACTTC.